These 32 T cell receptor beta chains originate from one sample sequenced in a study of shared clonotypes between healthy human individuals. TCRdb keeps only in-frame clones here, not all; method: immunoSEQ multiplex PCR. The sample lists about 2 million clones, just under 95% occurring once. Naive CD8 populations comprised CD45RO-negative cells positively selected for CCR7, excluding terminally differentiated effector memory CD45RA+ cells. Source material: naive CD8+ T cells sorted from blood. These receptors were obtained from a man younger than 30 in good health.

V gene TRBV30 combines with J gene TRBJ1-2; 8 nucleotides line up with TRBD1. J was trimmed by 3 bases and V by 8 bases; bases with no gene match: 8. The CDR3 consists of 13 residues. From germline, CDR1 is GTSNPN and CDR2 SVGIG (reference sequence). The CDR3 DNA sequence: TGTGCCCACCGTGGACAGGGATACTATGGCTACACCTTC. The encoded protein is CAHRGQGYYGYTF.

CDR3 DNA sequence: TGTGCCAGCAGCTTGTTGTTAGCGGGGGGGTATGAGCAGTTCTTC. Its translation is CASSLLLAGGYEQFF. The chain is built from TRBV5-6 and TRBJ2-1, with TRBD2 matching over 11 bases. The V and J ends lost 1 base and 8 bases, in that order; junction bases with no gene match: 5. Germline CDR1 SGHDT, CDR2 YYEEEE. The CDR3 runs 15 residues. Looking up the rest from reference TRBV5-6 and TRBJ2-1 gives the full variable domain: DAGVTQSPTHLIKTRGQQVTLRCSPKSGHDTVSWYQQALGQGPQFIFQYYEEEERQRGNFPDRFSGHQFPNYSSELNVNALLLGDSALYLCASSLLLAGGYEQFFGPGTRLTVL.

This clone showed up just once. The chain has TRBV30 and TRBJ1-5, with TRBD1 matching over 7 bases. This CDR3 region has 13 residues. V was pared by 5 bases and J by 0 bases, with 1 base of the junction left unmatched. CDR1 is GTSNPN and CDR2 is SVGIG in the germline V gene (reference sequence). The CDR3 is CAWQGVSNQPQHF. Here the CDR3 DNA reads TGTGCCTGGCAGGGGGTTAGCAATCAGCCCCAGCATTTT. Based on the CDR3 plus reference TRBV30 and TRBJ1-5, the full variable domain is SQTIHQWPATLVQPVGSPLSLECTVEGTSNPNLYWYRQAAGRGLQLLFYSVGIGQISSEVPQNLSASRPQDRQFILSSKKLLLSDSGFYLCAWQGVSNQPQHFGDGTRLSIL.

V gene TRBV7-9 combines with J gene TRBJ2-3, with D perhaps matching TRBD2 (5 bases). Germline loops: CDR1 SEHNR, CDR2 FQNEAQ (reference sequence). The CDR3 has 13 residues. V dropped 5 bases and J dropped 4 bases, with 10 bases sitting between them. The CDR3 spells CASSAGLSDTQYF. The CDR3 nucleotides read TGTGCCAGCAGCGCCGGACTGTCAGATACGCAGTATTTT.

V usage is TRBV7-2 and J usage is TRBJ2-7; D not certain. Trimming cost V 3 bases and J 4 bases, with 10 bases left between them. CDR3 length equals 13 residues. Per the germline V gene, CDR1 is SGHTA and CDR2 is FQGNSA. CDR3 sequence reads: CASSFGEGYEQYF. The CDR3 DNA reads as TGTGCCAGCAGCTTCGGCGAAGGTTACGAGCAGTACTTC.

V is TRBV4-1 and J is TRBJ2-1; maybe TRBD2 (6 bases). Germline V gives CDR1 MGHRA, CDR2 YSYEKL. The CDR3 contains 15 residues. Trimming took 1 base from V and 3 from J, leaving 10 bases between them. The CDR3 region has the DNA TGCGCCAGCAGCCAAGGTAATAGCGGCTACAATGAGCAGTTCTTC. Amino acids: CASSQGNSGYNEQFF.

In nucleotides, the CDR3 is TGTGCCAGCAGTCCCAAGCCAGGTATACAGCCCCAGCATTTT. Amino acid sequence: CASSPKPGIQPQHF. V usage is TRBV27 and J usage is TRBJ1-5; D is uncertain. Germline V gene sequence: CDR1 MNHEY, CDR2 SMNVEV (reference sequence). The length of the CDR3 is 14 residues. V was shortened by 5 bases and J by 7 bases, with 15 bases between the two germline ends.

This chain links TRBV4-3 with TRBJ2-1; D possibly matches TRBD1 or TRBD2 (6 bases each). Deletions cut 0 bases from V and 8 bases from J, with 23 bases between. The germline gives CDR1 LGHNA, CDR2 YSLEER. CDR3 length equals 18 residues. CDR3: CASSQDGEGSGGGDEQFF. For the CDR3, the DNA is TGCGCCAGCAGCCAAGATGGCGAGGGTAGCGGTGGGGGCGATGAGCAGTTCTTC.

In regard to this clone: The sample contains more than one DNA sequence encoding this CDR3. This chain links TRBV29-1 with TRBJ1-3, with D tentatively TRBD1 (5 bases). The germline CDR1 and CDR2 sequences are SQVTM and ANQGSEA. This CDR3 spans 14 amino acids. V shed 4 bases and J shed 0 bases, with 10 bases lying between them. The CDR3 region is CSVVGQHSGNTIYF. The CDR3 DNA follows: TGCAGCGTTGTAGGACAACACTCTGGAAACACCATATATTTT.

This chain links TRBV2 with TRBJ2-1; D may be TRBD2 (5 bases). Germline loops: CDR1 SNHLY, CDR2 FYNNEI. CDR3 length equals 14 residues. V was trimmed by 5 bases and J by 5 bases, leaving 13 bases between them. CDR3 sequence reads: CASSTGLENNEQFF. The CDR3 DNA reads TGTGCCAGCAGTACCGGACTTGAGAACAATGAGCAGTTCTTC.

The genes are TRBV7-6 and TRBJ2-7; the match to TRBD1 covers 9 bases. Looked up from germline, CDR1 is SGHVS and CDR2 is FNYEAQ. The trim removed 5 bases at V and 6 bases at J, leaving 8 bases unmatched. This CDR3 is 14 amino acids long. The CDR3 is CASSPQGAQTEQYF. The CDR3 nucleotides are TGTGCCAGCAGCCCACAGGGGGCGCAGACCGAGCAGTACTTC.

DNA of the CDR3: TGCGCCAGCAGCCAAGATGAGGAAGAGGGCTCCTACGAGCAGTACTTC. This translates into CASSQDEEEGSYEQYF. The chain has TRBV4-1 and TRBJ2-7; tentatively, D is TRBD2 (5 bases). The CDR3 has 16 amino acids. V lost 0 bases and J 0 bases, leaving 12 bases between the germline ends. From germline, CDR1 is MGHRA and CDR2 YSYEKL.

This chain connects TRBV21-1 to TRBJ1-2; the D segment call TRBD1 is taken from the table without a DNA check. TRBV21-1 is an annotated pseudogene. CDR3 length: 17 amino acids. The CDR3 nucleotides read TGTGCCAGCAGCCGGAGGGGACAGGATTGTCTCCACTATGGCTACACCTTC. As protein: CASSRRGQDCLHYGYTF.

The chain has TRBV29-1 and TRBJ2-3; 9 bases map to TRBD2. This CDR3 contains 16 residues. The trim removed 3 bases at V and 4 bases at J, leaving 11 bases unmatched. Germline V gene lookup returns CDR1 SQVTM and CDR2 ANQGSEA. CDR3 DNA: TGCAGCGTTGAGTGGCGGGGGGGCAAGGAATCAGATACGCAGTATTTT. Translated, it gives CSVEWRGGKESDTQYF.

The J gene is TRBJ2-3, the V gene TRBV6-7, with D perhaps given as TRBD1 or TRBD2 (5 bases each). TRBV6-7 is filed as an ORF, its function uncertain. Trimming pared 2 bases from V and 3 bases from J, leaving 12 bases between. This CDR3 spans 15 amino acids. Here the CDR3 reads CASSYPGWGTDTQYF. The CDR3 DNA is TGTGCCAGCAGTTACCCTGGGTGGGGGACAGATACGCAGTATTTT.

This chain uses TRBV6-1 with TRBJ2-7; D unresolved. From germline, CDR1 is MNHNS and CDR2 SASEGT. V was clipped by 3 bases and J by 1 base, with 7 bases between them. This CDR3 is 13 amino acids long. The CDR3 region is CASSDQVSYEQYF. The CDR3 bases are TGTGCCAGCAGTGATCAGGTTTCCTACGAGCAGTACTTC.

This chain's CDR3 is CSVSGQGPSYGYTF. The CDR3 DNA sequence: TGCAGCGTCTCCGGGCAGGGGCCCTCTTATGGCTACACCTTC. This sequence joins TRBV29-1 and TRBJ1-2; a possible D gene is TRBD1 (6 bases). V lost 6 bases, J lost 5 bases, and 19 bases lay in between. Looked up from germline, CDR1 is SQVTM and CDR2 is ANQGSEA. The CDR3 runs to 14 residues.

The chain joins TRBV6-6 to TRBJ2-1; TRBD1 matches 7 bases. Germline V gene data show CDR1 as MNHNY and CDR2 as SVGAGI (reference sequence). The CDR3 covers 14 residues. With 2 bases clipped from V and 8 bases from J, the junction kept 6 bases outside the gene matches. The CDR3 DNA reads TGTGCCAGCAGTTACCCGGACAGGACTCATGAGCAGTTCTTC. Its protein is CASSYPDRTHEQFF.

As DNA, the CDR3 is TGTGCCACCAGCAGAGATCTGGCCGAGCATCAGCCCCAGCATTTT. This gives the protein CATSRDLAEHQPQHF. The V and J genes are TRBV15 and TRBJ1-5; D not certain. The CDR3 loop spans 15 amino acids. Trimming cost V 0 bases and J 5 bases, with 11 bases left between them. Germline assignment: CDR1 LNHNV and CDR2 YYDKDF (reference sequence).

The chain employs TRBV6-6 and TRBJ2-2; a weak D match, TRBD2 (6 bases). The germline V gene encodes CDR1 MNHNY and CDR2 SVGAGI (reference sequence). Trimming pared 0 bases from V and 7 bases from J, leaving 9 bases between. The CDR3 has 14 amino acids. CDR3 in amino acids: CASSYSGGDGELFF. The CDR3 DNA reads as TGTGCCAGCAGTTACTCCGGCGGGGACGGGGAGCTGTTTTTT.

This chain connects TRBV5-6 to TRBJ2-7; possible D gene TRBD2, 6 bases. The germline V gene encodes CDR1 SGHDT and CDR2 YYEEEE. This CDR3 has 18 amino acids. Trimming shortened V by 1 base and J by 2 bases, and 22 bases separated the two germline ends. The CDR3 loop reads CASSLPNQAAGPTYEQYF. CDR3 coding DNA: TGTGCCAGCAGCTTGCCCAACCAGGCGGCGGGACCTACCTACGAGCAGTACTTC.

V and J are TRBV27 and TRBJ1-1; possibly TRBD1 for D (5 bases). Germline lookup yields CDR1 MNHEY and CDR2 SMNVEV (reference sequence). V lost 5 bases and J lost 1, with 11 bases in between. CDR3 length: 14 residues. In nucleotides, the CDR3 is TGTGCCAGCAGTCCGGTCGGGGGGAACACTGAAGCTTTCTTT. This sequence encodes CASSPVGGNTEAFF.

This chain uses TRBV25-1 with TRBJ1-2; D gene uncertain. Trimming cost V 6 bases and J 0 bases, with 8 bases left between them. This CDR3 region has 13 residues. CDR1 MGHDK and CDR2 SYGVNS come from the germline V gene. This CDR3 reads CASRIAANYGYTF. In nucleotides, the CDR3 is TGTGCCAGCAGGATAGCTGCTAACTATGGCTACACCTTC.

The rearrangement joins TRBV2 to TRBJ2-1; no clear D. The ends were cut back, 11 bases at V and 13 bases at J, with 18 bases in the middle. CDR3 length: 11 residues. Germline-derived CDR1 and CDR2 are SNHLY and FYNNEI. CDR3 sequence reads: CAARRGVGQFF. The CDR3 nucleotides are TGTGCCGCTCGGCGTGGAGTTGGCCAGTTCTTC.

The chain is built from TRBV6-5 and TRBJ2-5; the match to TRBD1 covers 9 bases. The CDR3 consists of 15 residues. The trim removed 5 bases at V and 5 bases at J, leaving 9 bases unmatched. Germline V CDR1 and CDR2: MNHEY, SVGAGI. The CDR3 sequence is CASSKQGASSETQYF. The CDR3 DNA is TGTGCCAGCAGTAAACAGGGGGCGAGTTCGGAGACCCAGTACTTC.

With respect to this clone: Other DNA variants within this sample encode the same CDR3. The V and J genes are TRBV9 and TRBJ2-7; maybe TRBD2 (7 bases). The germline V gene encodes CDR1 SGDLS and CDR2 YYNGEE. The CDR3 is 15 residues long. V was pared by 0 bases and J by 1 base, with 11 bases between. This CDR3 is CASSVGGGVSYEQYF. The CDR3 DNA sequence: TGTGCCAGCAGCGTAGGAGGGGGGGTGTCCTACGAGCAGTACTTC.

The chain is built from TRBV20-1 and TRBJ2-7, with 7 bases fitting TRBD1. Germline V lookup: CDR1 DFQATT, CDR2 SNEGSKA (reference sequence). The length of the CDR3 is 11 residues. J was trimmed by 3 bases and V by 5 bases; bases with no gene match: 1. CDR3 residues: CSAWDSYEQYF. The CDR3 DNA follows: TGCAGTGCTTGGGACAGCTACGAGCAGTACTTC.

The chain links TRBV9 to TRBJ2-7, with TRBD1 matching over 8 bases. The CDR3 extends over 15 amino acids. V shed 2 bases, J shed 3 bases, and the junction held 7 bases outside the gene matches. Germline CDR1 and CDR2: SGDLS and YYNGEE. CDR3 protein: CASSVAGGANYEQYF. The DNA for the CDR3 is TGTGCCAGCAGCGTGGCAGGGGGCGCCAACTACGAGCAGTACTTC.

The chain combines TRBV7-9 with TRBJ1-1; the D gene is possibly TRBD1 (5 bases). Deletions cut 5 bases from V and 4 bases from J, with 17 bases between. Germline V gene data show CDR1 as SEHNR and CDR2 as FQNEAQ (reference sequence). This CDR3 is built from 15 residues. In nucleotides, the CDR3 is TGTGCCAGCAGCCAAAGCACGGGACTCCCCACTGAAGCTTTCTTT. It translates to CASSQSTGLPTEAFF. Looking up the rest from reference TRBV7-9 and TRBJ1-1 gives the full variable domain: DTGVSQNPRHKITKRGQNVTFRCDPISEHNRLYWYRQTLGQGPEFLTYFQNEAQLEKSRLLSDRFSAERPKGSFSTLEIQRTEQGDSAMYLCASSQSTGLPTEAFFGQGTRLTVV.

The chain uses TRBV7-9 and TRBJ2-2; D gene unclear. Germline lookup yields CDR1 SEHNR and CDR2 FQNEAQ (reference sequence). The V end lost 2 bases, the J end lost 7 bases, and 8 bases lay between the germline ends. The CDR3 runs 13 residues. The DNA of the CDR3 is TGTGCCAGCAGCTTACGGGCCGGCGGGGAGCTGTTTTTT. Residues: CASSLRAGGELFF.

Notes on this clone: Additional DNA sequences in this sample encode the identical CDR3. The chain links TRBV30 to TRBJ2-7; perhaps TRBD1 as D (6 bases). CDR3 size: 11 residues. V was clipped by 2 bases and J by 4 bases, with 6 bases between them. CDR1 GTSNPN and CDR2 SVGIG come from the germline V gene (reference sequence). The CDR3 DNA follows: TGTGCCTGGAGTACAGGGTACGAGCAGTACTTC. Translation: CAWSTGYEQYF.

The gene calls are TRBV2 and TRBJ2-1; 10 positions match TRBD1. Per the germline V gene, CDR1 is SNHLY and CDR2 is FYNNEI. V lost 10 bases and J lost 6; bases outside the gene matches: 9. The CDR3 runs 14 residues. Written as DNA, the CDR3 is TGTGCCAACCCCGGGACAGGGGCCGTCAATGAGCAGTTCTTC. Translating it yields CANPGTGAVNEQFF.